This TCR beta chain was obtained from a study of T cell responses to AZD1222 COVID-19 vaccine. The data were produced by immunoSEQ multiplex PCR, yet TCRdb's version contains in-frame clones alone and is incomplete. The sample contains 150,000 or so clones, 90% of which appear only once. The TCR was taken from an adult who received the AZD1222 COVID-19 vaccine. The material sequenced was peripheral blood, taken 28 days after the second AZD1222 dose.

CDR3: CASSSQAGTGYTF. The CDR3, as DNA: TGCGCCAGCAGCTCCCAAGCAGGGACTGGCTACACCTTC. The chain uses TRBV5-1 and TRBJ1-2; D is possibly TRBD1 (5 bases). With 3 bases removed from V and 7 bases from J, the gap between germline ends came to 13 bases. This CDR3 spans 13 amino acids. Germline V gene sequence: CDR1 SGHRS, CDR2 YFSETQ.